This TCR beta chain emerged from a study of lymphopenia after photon versus proton radiotherapy. Sequencing used immunoSEQ multiplex PCR; TCRdb keeps in-frame clones, though not all of them. The sample holds 2,000 to 2,500 clones, around three quarters seen once. V lost 6 bases, J lost 6 bases, and 10 bases stayed unmatched. The CDR3 contains 14 residues. Germline lookup yields CDR1 SEHNR and CDR2 FQNEAQ (reference sequence). Sequenced material: peripheral blood, taken from a patient treated with photon-based radiotherapy. The receptor was isolated from a man older than 75 with cholangiocarcinoma. This sequence joins TRBV7-9 and TRBJ1-1, with 7 bases lining up with TRBD1. For the CDR3, the DNA is TGTGCCAGCAGGACTGAACAGGGGACAGCTGAAGCTTTCTTT. It codes for CASRTEQGTAEAFF.